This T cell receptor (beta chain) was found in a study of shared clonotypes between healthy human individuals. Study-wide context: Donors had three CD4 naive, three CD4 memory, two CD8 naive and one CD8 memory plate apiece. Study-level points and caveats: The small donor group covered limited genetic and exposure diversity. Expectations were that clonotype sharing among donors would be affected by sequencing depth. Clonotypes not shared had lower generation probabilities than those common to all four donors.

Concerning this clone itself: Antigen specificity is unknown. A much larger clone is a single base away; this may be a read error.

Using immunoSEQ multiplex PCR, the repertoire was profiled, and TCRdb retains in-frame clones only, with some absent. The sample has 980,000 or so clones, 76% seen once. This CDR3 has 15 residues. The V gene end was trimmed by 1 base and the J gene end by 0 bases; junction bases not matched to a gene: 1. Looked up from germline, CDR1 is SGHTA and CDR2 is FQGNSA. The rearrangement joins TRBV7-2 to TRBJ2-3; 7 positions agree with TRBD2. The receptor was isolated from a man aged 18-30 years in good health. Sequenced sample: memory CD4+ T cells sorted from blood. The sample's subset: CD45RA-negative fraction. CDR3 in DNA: TGTGCCAGCAGCTTAGGCGGGAGAAGCACAGATACGCAGTATTTT. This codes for CASSLGGRSTDTQYF.